Listed below are T cell receptor beta chains from one sample, sequenced in a study of blood T cell repertoires in COVID-19. Sequencing used immunoSEQ multiplex PCR; TCRdb keeps in-frame clones, though not all of them. The sample includes about 380,000 clones, roughly 87% of them seen just once. The sequenced sample was PBMCs or T cells enriched from blood (not recorded which). The receptors shown here come from a woman in her twenties or thirties who had recovered from COVID-19. CDR3s include the opening cysteine and the closing phenylalanine or tryptophan. The D gene is left open where the match is weak. A row's size may be missing; if present it is once, few, many or a size class.

clone size	V gene	D gene	J gene	CDR3 length	CDR3 protein	CDR3 DNA
-	TRBV29-1	TRBD1	TRBJ2-7	12	CSARTGTYEQYF	TGCAGCGCCAGGACAGGGACCTACGAGCAGTACTTC
-	TRBV18	-	TRBJ1-1	15	CASSLTDGGVDEAFF	TGTGCCAGCTCATTAACCGACGGGGGGGTCGATGAAGCTTTCTTT
-	TRBV6-2/TRBV6-3	TRBD2	TRBJ2-5	14	CASSYSGSKETQYF	TGTGCCAGCAGTTACAGCGGGAGCAAAGAGACCCAGTACTTC
few	TRBV5-5	-	TRBJ1-5	14	CASSALSFGQPQHF	TGTGCCAGCAGCGCATTAAGTTTTGGCCAGCCCCAGCATTTT
-	TRBV18	-	TRBJ1-3	17	CASSPQDSSHSGNTIYF	TGTGCCAGCTCACCACAGGACAGTTCCCACTCTGGAAACACCATATATTTT
-	TRBV7-9	TRBD1	TRBJ1-2	15	CASSLAGTETYGYTF	TGTGCCAGCAGCTTAGCGGGGACAGAAACATATGGCTACACCTTC
-	TRBV19	-	TRBJ1-5	14	CASSPGRGTQPQHF	TGTGCCAGTAGCCCGGGGCGGGGAACTCAGCCCCAGCATTTT
-	TRBV5-3	TRBD1	TRBJ2-1	19	CARSLGLTGGKSSYNEQFF	TGTGCCAGAAGCTTGGGACTTACAGGGGGCAAAAGCTCCTACAATGAGCAGTTCTTC
-	TRBV11-1	-	TRBJ2-1	14	CASSLAGRDNEQFF	TGTGCCAGCAGCTTAGCCGGGCGGGACAATGAGCAGTTCTTC
-	TRBV6-6	TRBD1	TRBJ2-1	14	CASKTQGAYNEQFF	TGTGCCAGCAAAACACAGGGGGCGTACAATGAGCAGTTCTTC
-	TRBV19	TRBD1	TRBJ1-1	14	CASSSQGAYTEAFF	TGTGCCAGTAGTTCACAGGGGGCTTACACTGAAGCTTTCTTT
-	TRBV7-6	TRBD2	TRBJ2-2	14	CASSPSGMAGELFF	TGTGCCAGCAGTCCTAGCGGGATGGCCGGGGAGCTGTTTTTT
-	TRBV19	-	TRBJ2-1	15	CASSISDTPYNEQFF	TGTGCCAGTAGTATATCAGACACTCCCTACAATGAGCAGTTCTTC
-	TRBV28	TRBD1	TRBJ1-2	16	CASSLGQGLLGYGYTF	TGTGCCAGCAGTTTGGGACAGGGGTTATTGGGCTATGGCTACACCTTC
-	TRBV7-9	TRBD1	TRBJ1-1	14	CASSFDRERTEAFF	TGTGCCAGCAGCTTTGACAGGGAGAGGACTGAAGCTTTCTTT
-	TRBV20-1	TRBD1	TRBJ2-7	11	CSVGQGNEQYF	TGCAGCGTGGGACAGGGAAACGAGCAGTACTTC
once	TRBV27	-	TRBJ1-1	14	CASSLRRVGTEAFF	TGTGCCAGCAGTTTACGGAGGGTCGGCACTGAAGCTTTCTTT
once	TRBV19	TRBD2	TRBJ2-1	15	CASIPSGGARVEQFF	TGTGCCAGTATCCCGAGCGGGGGGGCCAGGGTTGAGCAGTTCTTC
-	TRBV4-1	TRBD2	TRBJ2-7	15	CASSQGVAGVYEQYF	TGCGCCAGCAGCCAAGGAGTAGCGGGGGTTTACGAGCAGTACTTC
-	TRBV6-5	TRBD1	TRBJ2-7	16	CASSYGAGTGYYEQYF	TGTGCCAGCAGTTACGGGGCCGGGACAGGGTATTACGAGCAGTACTTC
-	TRBV6-6	-	TRBJ2-7	12	CASRRIGGEQYF	TGTGCCAGCAGGCGGATCGGGGGCGAGCAGTACTTC
-	TRBV18	-	TRBJ1-5	16	CASSPGRESFNQPQHF	TGTGCCAGCTCACCAGGTCGGGAGTCCTTCAATCAGCCCCAGCATTTT
many	TRBV30	-	TRBJ1-5	13	CAWSVGTDQPQHF	TGTGCCTGGAGTGTTGGCACCGATCAGCCCCAGCATTTT
-	TRBV5-6	-	TRBJ1-2	16	CASSLAGTTTNYGYTF	TGTGCCAGCAGCTTAGCCGGGACAACCACTAACTATGGCTACACCTTC
-	TRBV5-1	TRBD1	TRBJ2-6	16	CASSPGQASGANVLTF	TGCGCCAGCAGTCCCGGACAGGCCTCTGGGGCCAACGTCCTGACTTTC
-	TRBV25-1	-	TRBJ2-5	12	CASSEHQETQYF	TGTGCCAGCAGTGAACATCAAGAGACCCAGTACTTC
-	TRBV4-2	TRBD1	TRBJ1-2	16	CASNPVQGALDYGYTF	TGTGCCAGCAACCCCGTACAGGGGGCCCTGGACTATGGCTACACCTTC
-	TRBV14	-	TRBJ1-1	13	CASSRHMNTEAFF	TGTGCCAGCAGCCGACACATGAACACTGAAGCTTTCTTT
-	TRBV6-5	-	TRBJ2-7	16	CASSYGAAASSYEQYF	TGTGCCAGCAGTTACGGAGCGGCGGCCAGCTCCTACGAGCAGTACTTC
-	TRBV5-1	-	TRBJ2-1	13	CASSTAGKYEQFF	TGCGCCAGTAGCACGGCAGGGAAATATGAGCAGTTCTTC
-	TRBV27	TRBD2	TRBJ2-1	16	CASSLWAGGPYNEQFF	TGTGCCAGCAGTTTATGGGCGGGGGGACCCTACAATGAGCAGTTCTTC
-	TRBV28	-	TRBJ2-4	17	CASKAPDRPLAKNIQYF	TGTGCCAGCAAAGCCCCCGACAGACCTCTAGCCAAAAACATTCAGTACTTC
few	TRBV6-5	TRBD1	TRBJ2-5	16	CASSYSGDRGWETQYF	TGTGCCAGCAGTTACTCGGGGGACAGGGGATGGGAGACCCAGTACTTC
-	TRBV6-5	-	TRBJ1-6	16	CASSYSQGTPPSPLHF	TGTGCCAGCAGTTACTCGCAGGGGACACCGCCTTCACCCCTCCACTTT
-	TRBV7-9	TRBD1	TRBJ1-6	12	CASGQDNSPLHF	TGTGCCAGCGGACAGGATAATTCACCCCTCCACTTT
-	TRBV28	-	TRBJ2-2	15	CASSLLGRRSGELFF	TGTGCCAGCAGTTTACTGGGGAGGAGGTCCGGGGAGCTGTTTTTT
once	TRBV4-2	-	TRBJ2-7	15	CASSREMTSSYEQYF	TGTGCCAGCAGCCGGGAAATGACTAGCTCCTACGAGCAGTACTTC
-	TRBV20-1	-	TRBJ1-6	14	CSASKATGSSPLHF	TGCAGTGCTAGTAAGGCCACGGGTAGTTCACCCCTCCACTTT
once	TRBV30	-	TRBJ1-3	16	CAWSPPLPGRGNTIYF	TGTGCCTGGAGTCCCCCCCTACCCGGCAGGGGAAACACCATATATTTT
-	TRBV27	-	TRBJ1-4	15	CASSPNRKANEKLFF	TGTGCCAGCAGCCCTAACAGGAAGGCTAATGAAAAACTGTTTTTT
-	TRBV19	-	TRBJ1-1	15	CASSPDRAMNTEAFF	TGTGCCAGTAGTCCGGACAGAGCCATGAACACTGAAGCTTTCTTT
-	TRBV9	TRBD2	TRBJ2-5	20	CASSVSATSFSGGLQETQYF	TGTGCCAGCAGCGTTTCCGCTACTTCTTTTAGCGGGGGCCTCCAAGAGACCCAGTACTTC
few	TRBV15	-	TRBJ2-7	14	CATSGHMGAIEQYF	TGTGCCACCAGCGGTCACATGGGGGCTATCGAGCAGTACTTC
-	TRBV9	TRBD2	TRBJ2-1	15	CASSWGASGSNEQFF	TGTGCCAGCAGCTGGGGGGCTAGCGGGAGTAATGAGCAGTTCTTC
-	TRBV19	-	TRBJ1-5	15	CASSIAGGSNQPQHF	TGTGCCAGTAGTATCGCCGGCGGCAGCAATCAGCCCCAGCATTTT
-	TRBV29-1	TRBD2	TRBJ2-3	15	CSVEKTSGQPGTQYF	TGCAGCGTTGAAAAAACTAGCGGGCAGCCGGGTACGCAGTATTTT
-	TRBV7-9	-	TRBJ2-1	15	CASSPRQLSYNEQFF	TGTGCCAGCAGCCCTAGACAGCTCTCCTACAATGAGCAGTTCTTC
-	TRBV7-9	TRBD1	TRBJ1-5	14	CASSLTGKGQPQHF	TGTGCCAGCAGCCTGACAGGGAAAGGTCAGCCCCAGCATTTT
-	TRBV18	-	TRBJ1-3	18	CASSPLSDGVLSGNTIYF	TGTGCCAGCTCACCACTTAGCGACGGGGTACTCTCTGGAAACACCATATATTTT
once	TRBV6-5	-	TRBJ1-6	14	CASTPGEGASPLHF	TGTGCCAGCACCCCAGGGGAGGGAGCTTCACCCCTCCACTTT
-	TRBV19	TRBD1	TRBJ1-5	15	CASSPQGGGNQPQHF	TGTGCCAGTAGTCCACAGGGGGGTGGCAATCAGCCCCAGCATTTT
-	TRBV30	-	TRBJ1-2	11	CAWNRGYGYTF	TGTGCCTGGAATAGAGGCTATGGCTACACCTTC
-	TRBV6-5	TRBD2	TRBJ2-7	14	CASSRSGNSYEQYF	TGTGCCAGCAGTCGAAGCGGGAACTCCTACGAGCAGTACTTC
-	TRBV6-5	-	TRBJ2-5	13	CASKGGGKETQYF	TGTGCCAGCAAAGGGGGAGGGAAAGAGACCCAGTACTTC
-	TRBV27	-	TRBJ1-2	13	CASSPYNREGYTF	TGTGCCAGCAGTCCGTACAACAGGGAAGGCTACACCTTC
-	TRBV4-1	-	TRBJ2-1	16	CASSQEISGPYNEQFF	TGCGCCAGCAGCCAAGAGATTAGCGGTCCCTACAATGAGCAGTTCTTC
once	TRBV2	TRBD2	TRBJ2-7	14	CASTRAGDILEQYF	TGTGCCAGCACGCGGGCGGGAGACATTCTCGAGCAGTACTTC